This entry lists 20 T cell receptor beta chains sequenced from one sample in a study of blood T cell repertoires in COVID-19. Profiling relied on immunoSEQ multiplex PCR, and the TCRdb table lists in-frame clones only, not all of them. The sample shows around 140,000 clones, roughly four fifths of them seen only once. The sequenced sample consisted of peripheral blood. The receptors stem from a human donor with acute or convalescent COVID-19. The donor label of this sample is uncertain.

This sequence joins TRBV5-1 and TRBJ1-4; D remains unclear. Germline CDR1 SGHRS, CDR2 YFSETQ. CDR3 length: 13 residues. V lost 1 base and J lost 4, with 5 bases in between. The CDR3 region is CASSLSFNEKLFF. The CDR3 nucleotides read TGCGCCAGCAGCTTGTCCTTTAATGAAAAACTGTTTTTT. The full variable domain, completed using reference TRBV5-1 and TRBJ1-4, is KAGVTQTPRYLIKTRGQQVTLSCSPISGHRSVSWYQQTPGQGLQFLFEYFSETQRNKGNFPGRFSGRQFSNSRSEMNVSTLELGDSALYLCASSLSFNEKLFFGSGTQLSVL.

The CDR3 protein is CASSSTQGEGYTF. The CDR3 DNA reads as TGTGCCAGCAGCTCCACACAGGGGGAGGGCTACACCTTC. V usage is TRBV9 and J usage is TRBJ1-2, with 8 bases fitting TRBD1. With V trimmed by 4 bases and J by 8 bases, 7 bases remained unmatched. Germline V gene sequence: CDR1 SGDLS, CDR2 YYNGEE. The CDR3 is 13 amino acids.

A word on this clone: The same CDR3 is also encoded by other DNA sequences in this sample. The chain combines TRBV9 with TRBJ2-5; D may be TRBD1 (6 bases). Deletions cut 0 bases from V and 2 bases from J, with 8 bases between. The germline V gene has CDR1 SGDLS and CDR2 YYNGEE. This CDR3 region has 14 residues. Here the CDR3 DNA reads TGTGCCAGCAGCGTAGGGACAGTTCAAGAGACCCAGTACTTC. It specifies CASSVGTVQETQYF.

J is TRBJ1-1 and V is TRBV6-5, with unresolved D. CDR3 size: 15 residues. V lost 7 bases and J 3 bases, leaving 18 bases between the germline ends. Germline values: CDR1 MNHEY, CDR2 SVGAGI. CDR3 DNA sequence: TGTGCCAGCACATTAGGCGGGGTCGGGGACACTGAAGCTTTCTTT. It specifies CASTLGGVGDTEAFF.

This clone appeared a few times. The chain combines TRBV29-1 with TRBJ2-1, with 13 bases matching TRBD2. CDR3 size: 16 residues. Trimming cost V 4 bases and J 7 bases; bases outside gene matches: 10. Germline lookup yields CDR1 SQVTM and CDR2 ANQGSEA. In DNA form, the CDR3 reads TGCAGCGTTGGCAACCCCGGGACTAGCGGGGTAAATGAGCAGTTCTTC. Protein product: CSVGNPGTSGVNEQFF.

J is TRBJ1-2 and V is TRBV19; TRBD1 might be the D (5 bases). Germline V gives CDR1 LNHDA, CDR2 SQIVND (reference sequence). V shed 4 bases and J shed 5 bases, with 11 bases lying between them. The CDR3 is 13 residues long. The CDR3 loop reads CASSRVTAYGYTF. The CDR3 DNA reads TGTGCCAGTAGTAGAGTGACAGCTTATGGCTACACCTTC.

In the case of this clone: No DNA is shown, since the ends of the CDR3 on it are uncertain; the CDR3 is the one TCRdb lists. The chain couples TRBV21-1 to TRBJ1-1; the D segment call TRBD1 is taken from the table without a DNA check. TRBV21-1 is a known pseudogene. The length of the CDR3 is 17 amino acids, counting both ends. The CDR3 region is CASSKDGVGAGNTEAFF.

The CDR3 region has the DNA TGTGCCAGCAGCTTCGCCGGGATAAGGCTAGAAAAACTGTTTTTT. Translating it yields CASSFAGIRLEKLFF. The chain joins TRBV7-9 to TRBJ1-4; D gene ambiguous. This CDR3 spans 15 amino acids. Germline CDR1 is SEHNR and CDR2 is FQNEAQ (reference sequence). V was pared by 3 bases and J by 8 bases, with 16 bases between.

The J gene is TRBJ2-5, the V gene TRBV5-1; D might be TRBD1 (5 bases). There are 12 residues in the CDR3. Trimming cost V 1 base and J 4 bases, with 5 bases left between them. Germline V gene sequence: CDR1 SGHRS, CDR2 YFSETQ. The CDR3 coding sequence is TGCGCCAGCAGCTTGCAGGGAGAGACCCAGTACTTC. Encoded protein: CASSLQGETQYF.

The V gene is TRBV6-5, the J gene TRBJ1-4; 9 bases are a match to TRBD1. Germline values: CDR1 MNHEY, CDR2 SVGAGI. This CDR3 region has 15 residues. V dropped 4 bases and J dropped 7; count of bases not matched to a gene: 7. The DNA for the CDR3 is TGTGCCAGCAGTTTCACCGGGACAGGGCGTGAAAAACTGTTTTTT. Its protein product is CASSFTGTGREKLFF.

This chain links TRBV19 with TRBJ2-2; 7 positions match TRBD2. Germline assignment: CDR1 LNHDA and CDR2 SQIVND (reference sequence). V gave up 7 bases and J gave up 2 bases; unmatched junction bases: 10. The CDR3 extends over 16 amino acids. CDR3 protein: CASTPRIAGNTGELFF. In nucleotides, the CDR3 is TGTGCCAGTACCCCTCGGATAGCGGGTAACACCGGGGAGCTGTTTTTT.

This chain connects TRBV5-1 to TRBJ2-5; 8 positions match TRBD1. The trim removed 4 bases at V and 4 bases at J, leaving 6 bases unmatched. Germline values: CDR1 SGHRS, CDR2 YFSETQ. CDR3 length: 14 residues. The CDR3 DNA is TGCGCCAGCAGCGATGGACAGGGCGGAGAGACCCAGTACTTC. Amino acids: CASSDGQGGETQYF.

This clone has a handful of counts. V is TRBV15 and J is TRBJ1-1, with D perhaps matching TRBD1 (6 bases). CDR1 is LNHNV and CDR2 is YYDKDF in the germline V gene (reference sequence). The CDR3 is 13 amino acids. Trimming removed 0 bases at V and 6 bases at J, with 8 bases between. DNA of the CDR3: TGTGCCACCAGCAGAGAATCAGGGGCTGAAGCTTTCTTT. It translates to CATSRESGAEAFF.

The genes are TRBV21-1 and TRBJ2-3; the table's D call TRBD1 went unverified against the DNA. TRBV21-1 is flagged as a pseudogene. The CDR3 consists of 18 residues. The CDR3: CANRREGQRTLDRDTQYF. CDR3 nucleotide sequence: TGTGCCAACCGACGCGAGGGACAGCGGACCCTAGATCGGGATACGCAGTATTTT.

CDR3 amino acids: CASSVGPHEDTQYF. The CDR3 DNA reads TGTGCCAGCAGCGTAGGTCCGCACGAGGATACGCAGTATTTT. V and J are TRBV9 and TRBJ2-3; D unclear. Deletions cut 0 bases from V and 6 bases from J, with 11 bases between. The CDR3 is made up of 14 amino acids. Germline V lookup: CDR1 SGDLS, CDR2 YYNGEE.

CDR3 nucleotide sequence: TGTGCCAGCAGCTCATCGCGGGGGTATGGCTACACCTTC. Its translation is CASSSSRGYGYTF. The chain carries TRBV7-3 and TRBJ1-2, with D perhaps TRBD1 (5 bases). Germline V gene lookup returns CDR1 SGHTA and CDR2 FQGTGA. CDR3 size: 13 residues. The V end lost 4 bases, the J end lost 5 bases, and 11 bases lay between the germline ends.

The chain combines TRBV6-1 with TRBJ1-3; D is undetermined. Germline V lookup: CDR1 MNHNS, CDR2 SASEGT. This CDR3 comprises 15 residues. V lost 3 bases and J lost 1, with 10 bases in between. CDR3 bases: TGTGCCAGCAGTGAGAGACCTAGGTCTGGAAACACCATATATTTT. Translation: CASSERPRSGNTIYF.

The rearrangement uses TRBV7-2 and TRBJ2-7; 7 bases align to TRBD1. V gave up 1 base and J gave up 2 bases; unmatched junction bases: 11. In germline, CDR1 is SGHTA, CDR2 FQGNSA. The CDR3 totals 17 residues. The CDR3 here is CASSLVAGSGGPYEQYF. CDR3 coding DNA: TGTGCCAGCAGCTTAGTTGCCGGGTCAGGGGGTCCCTACGAGCAGTACTTC.

The rearrangement uses TRBV19 and TRBJ1-2; D is perhaps TRBD1 (5 bases). The CDR3 extends over 13 amino acids. V was pared by 7 bases and J by 8 bases, with 17 bases between. The germline V gene has CDR1 LNHDA and CDR2 SQIVND (reference sequence). The CDR3 sequence: CASKQGPVEGYTF. The CDR3 DNA sequence: TGTGCCAGTAAGCAGGGCCCGGTGGAAGGCTACACCTTC.

This rearrangement joins TRBV7-9 to TRBJ2-5, with TRBD1 identical over 9 bases. The germline V gene has CDR1 SEHNR and CDR2 FQNEAQ (reference sequence). The CDR3 has 13 amino acids. The J segment lost 9 bases and the V segment lost 6 bases, leaving 8 bases of the junction unmatched. For the CDR3, the DNA is TGTGCCAGCAGACTAGGGGGACAGGGTCCCCAGTACTTC. Its translation is CASRLGGQGPQYF.